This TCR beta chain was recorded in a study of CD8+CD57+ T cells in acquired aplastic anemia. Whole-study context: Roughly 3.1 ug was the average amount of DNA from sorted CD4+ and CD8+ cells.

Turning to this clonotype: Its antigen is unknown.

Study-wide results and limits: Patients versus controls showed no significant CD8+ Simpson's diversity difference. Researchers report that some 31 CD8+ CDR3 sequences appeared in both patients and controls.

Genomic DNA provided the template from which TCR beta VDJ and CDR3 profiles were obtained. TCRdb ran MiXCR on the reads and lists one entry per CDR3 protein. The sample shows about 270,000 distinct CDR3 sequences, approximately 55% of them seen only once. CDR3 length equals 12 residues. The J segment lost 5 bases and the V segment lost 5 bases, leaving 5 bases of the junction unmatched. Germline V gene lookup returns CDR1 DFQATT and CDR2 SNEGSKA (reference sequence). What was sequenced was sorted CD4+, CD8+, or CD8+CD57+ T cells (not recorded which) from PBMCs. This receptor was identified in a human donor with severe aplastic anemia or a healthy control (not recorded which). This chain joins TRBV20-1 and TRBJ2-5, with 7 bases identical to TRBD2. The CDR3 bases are TGCAGTGCTGAAACTAGCGAGGAGACCCAGTACTTC. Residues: CSAETSEETQYF.